The clone carrying this TCR beta chain has only one observation. Germline CDR1 is LGHNA and CDR2 is YSLEER. CDR3 length: 15 amino acids. V was cut by 0 bases and J by 7 bases, with 15 bases left in between. This sample is part of a study of shared clonotypes between healthy human individuals. Selected positively for CCR7 and CD45RO-negative, naive CD8 cells excluded terminally differentiated effector memory CD45RA+ cells. HIV-negative, healthy adults without recent acute infections or vaccinations were the donors. The table came from immunoSEQ multiplex PCR; TCRdb's copy has only in-frame clones and leaves some out. The data hold roughly 2,000,000 clones, with around 93% observed a single time.

The chain carries TRBV4-3 and TRBJ1-1; D is undetermined. The sequencing input was naive CD8+ T cells from PBMCs. This receptor was identified in a man younger than 35 in good health. Some clones in this sample may be carry-over from other donors' samples. CDR3 protein: CASSQDGSVRNEAFF. The CDR3 region has the DNA TGCGCCAGCAGCCAAGATGGTTCGGTCAGGAATGAAGCTTTCTTT.